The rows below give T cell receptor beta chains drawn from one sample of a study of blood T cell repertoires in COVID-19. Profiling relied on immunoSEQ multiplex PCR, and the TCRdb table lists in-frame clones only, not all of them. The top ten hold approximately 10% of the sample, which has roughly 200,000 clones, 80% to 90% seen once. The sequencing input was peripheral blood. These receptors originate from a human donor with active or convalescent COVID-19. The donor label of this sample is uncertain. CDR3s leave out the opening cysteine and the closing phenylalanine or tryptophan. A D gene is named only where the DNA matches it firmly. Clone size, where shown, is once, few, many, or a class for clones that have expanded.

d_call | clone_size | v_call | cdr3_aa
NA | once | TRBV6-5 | ASSYGGYLNTEAF
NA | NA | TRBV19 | ASSIGGGSGSPLH
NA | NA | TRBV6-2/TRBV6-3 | ASSYSGSIQY
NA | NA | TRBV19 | ASSSRNQPQH
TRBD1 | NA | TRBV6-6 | ASSPRTGQTDTQY
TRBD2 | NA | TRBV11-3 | ASSLVLSSGRSREQY
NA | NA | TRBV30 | AWSGLEGGPYGYT
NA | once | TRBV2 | ASSARQYEQY
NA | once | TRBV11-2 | ASSLVGAFYGYT
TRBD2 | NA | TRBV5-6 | ASSPGTSGNGGY
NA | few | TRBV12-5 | ASRTSNTGELF
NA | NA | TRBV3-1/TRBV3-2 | ASSQDRVRAYEQY
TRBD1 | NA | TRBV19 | ASSWTGGSTEAF
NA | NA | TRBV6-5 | ASSREGGGHNEQF
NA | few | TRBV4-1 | ASSQVNLGWSDTEAF
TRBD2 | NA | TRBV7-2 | ASSLSGAGGGTDTQY